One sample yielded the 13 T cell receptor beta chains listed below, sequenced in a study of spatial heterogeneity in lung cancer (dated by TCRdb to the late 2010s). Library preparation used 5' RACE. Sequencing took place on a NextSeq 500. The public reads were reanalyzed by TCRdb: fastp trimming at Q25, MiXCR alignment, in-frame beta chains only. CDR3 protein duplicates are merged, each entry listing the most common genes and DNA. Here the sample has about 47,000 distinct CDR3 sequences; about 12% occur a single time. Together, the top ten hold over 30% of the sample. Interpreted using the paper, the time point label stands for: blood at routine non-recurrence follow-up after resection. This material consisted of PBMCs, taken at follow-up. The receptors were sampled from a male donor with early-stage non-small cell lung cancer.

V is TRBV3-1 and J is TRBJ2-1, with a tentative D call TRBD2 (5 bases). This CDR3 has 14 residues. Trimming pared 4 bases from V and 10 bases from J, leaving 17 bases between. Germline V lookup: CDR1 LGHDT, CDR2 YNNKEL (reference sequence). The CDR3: CASSPAREGVEQFF. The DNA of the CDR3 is TGTGCCAGCAGCCCCGCCCGGGAAGGTGTAGAGCAGTTCTTC.

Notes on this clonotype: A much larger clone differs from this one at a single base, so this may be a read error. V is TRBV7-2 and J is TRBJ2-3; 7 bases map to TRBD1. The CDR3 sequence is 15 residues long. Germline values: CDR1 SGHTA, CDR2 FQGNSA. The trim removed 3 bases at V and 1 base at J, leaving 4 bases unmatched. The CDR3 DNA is TGTGCCAGCAGCTTTGAGGGGGCCGGCACAGATACGCAGTATTTT. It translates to CASSFEGAGTDTQYF.

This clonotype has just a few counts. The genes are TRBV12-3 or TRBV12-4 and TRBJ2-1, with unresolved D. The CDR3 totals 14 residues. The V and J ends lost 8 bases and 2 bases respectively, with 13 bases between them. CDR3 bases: TGTGCCAGCCAACAAGAAGGTCCCTACAATGAGCAGTTCTTC. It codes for CASQQEGPYNEQFF.

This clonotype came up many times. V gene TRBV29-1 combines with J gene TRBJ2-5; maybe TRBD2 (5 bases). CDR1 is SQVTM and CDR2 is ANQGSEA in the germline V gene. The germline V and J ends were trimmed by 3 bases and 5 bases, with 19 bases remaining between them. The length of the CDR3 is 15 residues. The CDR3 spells CSVDGPLASLETQYF. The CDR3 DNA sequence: TGCAGCGTTGACGGCCCGCTAGCTTCCCTTGAGACCCAGTACTTC.

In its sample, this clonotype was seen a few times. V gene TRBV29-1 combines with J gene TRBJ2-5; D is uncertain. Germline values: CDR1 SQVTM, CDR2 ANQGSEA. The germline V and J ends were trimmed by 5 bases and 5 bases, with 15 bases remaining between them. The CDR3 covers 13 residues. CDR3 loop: CSVSSSIFETQYF. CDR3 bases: TGCAGCGTTAGTTCTAGTATATTCGAGACCCAGTACTTC.

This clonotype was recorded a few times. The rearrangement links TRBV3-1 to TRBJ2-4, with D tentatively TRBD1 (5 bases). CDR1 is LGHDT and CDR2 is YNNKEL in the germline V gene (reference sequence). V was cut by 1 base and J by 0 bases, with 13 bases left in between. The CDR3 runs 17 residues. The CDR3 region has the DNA TGTGCCAGCAGCCAAGTCCAGGGTGTGATAGCCAAAAACATTCAGTACTTC. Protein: CASSQVQGVIAKNIQYF.

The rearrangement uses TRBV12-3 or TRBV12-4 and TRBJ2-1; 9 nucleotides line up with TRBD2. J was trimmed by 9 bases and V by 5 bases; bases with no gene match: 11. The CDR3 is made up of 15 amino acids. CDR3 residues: CASSPTGTSNGEQFF. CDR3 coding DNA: TGTGCCAGCAGTCCTACCGGGACTAGCAATGGTGAGCAGTTCTTC.

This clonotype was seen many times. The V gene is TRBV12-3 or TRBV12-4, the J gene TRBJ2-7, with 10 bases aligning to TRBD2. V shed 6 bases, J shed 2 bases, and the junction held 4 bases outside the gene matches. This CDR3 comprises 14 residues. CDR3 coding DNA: TGTGCCAGCAGAGCGGGGGGGCTGACCTACGAGCAGTACTTC. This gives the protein CASRAGGLTYEQYF.

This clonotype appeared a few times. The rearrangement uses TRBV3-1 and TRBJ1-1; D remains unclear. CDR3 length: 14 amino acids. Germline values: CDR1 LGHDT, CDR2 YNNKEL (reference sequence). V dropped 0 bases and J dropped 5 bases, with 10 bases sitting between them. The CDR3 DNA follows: TGTGCCAGCAGCCAAGATCTAAGGGATACTGAAGCTTTCTTT. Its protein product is CASSQDLRDTEAFF.

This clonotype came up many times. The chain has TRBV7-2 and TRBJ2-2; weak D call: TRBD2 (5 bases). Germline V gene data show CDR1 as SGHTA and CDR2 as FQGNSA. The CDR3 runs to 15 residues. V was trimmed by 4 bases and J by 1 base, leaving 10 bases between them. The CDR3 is CASSYLALNTGELFF. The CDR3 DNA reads TGTGCCAGCAGCTATTTAGCGCTGAACACCGGGGAGCTGTTTTTT.

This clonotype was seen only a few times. Here the CDR3 reads CASSPGGGTDTQYF. The CDR3 DNA reads TGTGCCAGCAGTCCCGGGGGAGGCACAGATACGCAGTATTTT. This chain connects TRBV25-1 to TRBJ2-3; TRBD2 is a possible D gene (6 bases). The CDR3 loop spans 14 amino acids. Trimming stripped 5 bases from V and 1 base from J, with 10 bases between. Germline V gives CDR1 MGHDK, CDR2 SYGVNS. Complete variable domain (other parts from reference TRBV25-1 and TRBJ2-3): EADIYQTPRYLVIGTGKKITLECSQTMGHDKMYWYQQDPGMELHLIHYSYGVNSTEKGDLSSESTVSRIRTEHFPLTLESARPSHTSQYLCASSPGGGTDTQYFGPGTRLTVL.

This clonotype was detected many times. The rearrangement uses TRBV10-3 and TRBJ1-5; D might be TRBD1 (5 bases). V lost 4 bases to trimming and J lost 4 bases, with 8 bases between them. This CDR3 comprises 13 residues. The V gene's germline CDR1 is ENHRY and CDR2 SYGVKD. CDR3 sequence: CAISAEGNQPQHF. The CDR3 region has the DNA TGTGCCATCAGTGCGGAGGGGAATCAGCCCCAGCATTTT.

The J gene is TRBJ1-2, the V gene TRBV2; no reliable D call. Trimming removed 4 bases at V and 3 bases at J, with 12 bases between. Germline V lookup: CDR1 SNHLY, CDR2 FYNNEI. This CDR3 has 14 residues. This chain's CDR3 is CASSVAAGDYGYTF. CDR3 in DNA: TGTGCCAGCAGTGTCGCGGCAGGAGACTATGGCTACACCTTC.